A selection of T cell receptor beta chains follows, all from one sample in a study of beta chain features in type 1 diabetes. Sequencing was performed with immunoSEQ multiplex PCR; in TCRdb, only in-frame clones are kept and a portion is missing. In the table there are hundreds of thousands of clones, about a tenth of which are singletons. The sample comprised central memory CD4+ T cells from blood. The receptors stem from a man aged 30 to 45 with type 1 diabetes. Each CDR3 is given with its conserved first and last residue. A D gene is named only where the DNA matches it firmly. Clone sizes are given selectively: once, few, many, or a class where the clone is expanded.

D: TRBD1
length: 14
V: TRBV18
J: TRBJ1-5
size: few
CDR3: CASSADRDGQPQHF
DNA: TGTGCCAGCTCAGCGGACAGGGACGGTCAGCCCCAGCATTTT

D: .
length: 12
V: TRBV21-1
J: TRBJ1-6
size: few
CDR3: CATGNPFIPLHF
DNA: TGTGCCACCGGGAACCCCTTTATACCCCTCCACTTT

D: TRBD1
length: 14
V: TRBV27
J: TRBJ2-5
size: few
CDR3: CASSAGTGSLRQYF
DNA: TGTGCCAGCAGCGCCGGGACAGGGTCCCTGAGGCAGTACTTC

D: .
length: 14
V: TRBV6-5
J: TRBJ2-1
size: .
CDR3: CASSYRDPNNEQFF
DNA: TGTGCCAGCAGTTACCGGGACCCTAACAATGAGCAGTTCTTC

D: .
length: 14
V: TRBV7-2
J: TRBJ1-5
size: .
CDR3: CASRYTGTNQPQHF
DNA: TGTGCCAGCAGGTATACAGGGACCAATCAGCCCCAGCATTTT

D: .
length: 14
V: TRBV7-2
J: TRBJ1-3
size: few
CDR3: CASSLGFAGNTIYF
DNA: TGTGCCAGCAGCCTAGGGTTCGCTGGAAACACCATATATTTT

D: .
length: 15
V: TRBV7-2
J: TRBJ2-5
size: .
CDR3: CASSPTPRTEETQYF
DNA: TGTGCCAGCAGCCCTACCCCTAGGACCGAGGAGACCCAGTACTTC

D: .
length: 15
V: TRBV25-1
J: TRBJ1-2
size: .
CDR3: CASSPPGNKNYGYTF
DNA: TGTGCCAGCAGCCCCCCAGGCAACAAGAACTATGGCTACACCTTC

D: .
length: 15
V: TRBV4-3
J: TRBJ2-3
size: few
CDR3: CASSRGTPVADTQYF
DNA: TGCGCCAGCAGCCGCGGGACCCCGGTGGCAGATACGCAGTATTTT

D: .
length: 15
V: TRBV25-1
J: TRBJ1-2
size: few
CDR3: CASSEFWTRLHGYTF
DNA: TGTGCCAGCAGTGAATTTTGGACCCGTCTTCATGGCTACACCTTC

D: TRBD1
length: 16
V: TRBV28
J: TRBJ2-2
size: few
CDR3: CASRSGTGGITGELFF
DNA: TGTGCCAGCAGATCCGGGACAGGGGGCATCACCGGGGAGCTGTTTTTT

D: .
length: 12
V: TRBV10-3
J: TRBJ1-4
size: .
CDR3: CAIRDGHEKLFF
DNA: TGTGCCATCAGAGACGGTCATGAAAAACTGTTTTTT

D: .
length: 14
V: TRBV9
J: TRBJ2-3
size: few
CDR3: CASSLRASLDTQYF
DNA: TGTGCCAGCAGCCTCCGGGCTAGTTTGGATACGCAGTATTTT

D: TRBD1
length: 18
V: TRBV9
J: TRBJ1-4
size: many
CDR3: CASRDTGQGVSTNEKLFF
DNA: TGTGCCAGCAGGGACACTGGACAGGGGGTTTCAACTAATGAAAAACTGTTTTTT

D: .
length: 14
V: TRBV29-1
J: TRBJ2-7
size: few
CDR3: CSVGGPGGDYEQYF
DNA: TGCAGCGTTGGGGGGCCAGGAGGAGACTACGAGCAGTACTTC

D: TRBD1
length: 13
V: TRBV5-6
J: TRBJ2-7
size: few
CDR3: CASSGEVTGLQYF
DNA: TGTGCCAGCAGCGGAGAAGTGACAGGGCTGCAGTACTTC

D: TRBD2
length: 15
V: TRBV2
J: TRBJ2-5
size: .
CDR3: CASSRTSGAQETQYF
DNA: TGTGCCAGCAGTCGGACTAGCGGGGCTCAAGAGACCCAGTACTTC

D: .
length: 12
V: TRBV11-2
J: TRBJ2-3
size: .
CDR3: CASSLEGFYQYF
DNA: TGTGCCAGCAGCTTAGAAGGGTTCTATCAGTATTTT

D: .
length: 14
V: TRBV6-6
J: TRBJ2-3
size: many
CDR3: CASSWGQGGDTQYF
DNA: TGTGCCAGCAGTTGGGGACAAGGCGGAGATACGCAGTATTTT

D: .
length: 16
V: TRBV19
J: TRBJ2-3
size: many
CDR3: CATWWMGRTRGDTQYF
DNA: TGTGCCACCTGGTGGATGGGACGGACCCGCGGAGATACGCAGTATTTT

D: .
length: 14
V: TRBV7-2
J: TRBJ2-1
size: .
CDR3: CASSLAGVLVEQFF
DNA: TGTGCCAGCAGCTTAGCCGGGGTATTAGTTGAGCAGTTCTTC

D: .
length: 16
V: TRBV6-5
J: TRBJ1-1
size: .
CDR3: CASSYGPGGQGTEAFF
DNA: TGTGCCAGCAGTTACGGACCGGGGGGGCAAGGCACTGAAGCTTTCTTT

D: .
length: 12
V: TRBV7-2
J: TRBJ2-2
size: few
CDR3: CASSLGRRELFF
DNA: TGTGCCAGCAGCTTGGGGAGGAGGGAGCTGTTTTTT

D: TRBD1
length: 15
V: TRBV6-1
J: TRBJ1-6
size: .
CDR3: CASSRTGEVSSPLHF
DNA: TGTGCCAGCAGCCGGACAGGGGAAGTTTCTTCACCCCTCCACTTT

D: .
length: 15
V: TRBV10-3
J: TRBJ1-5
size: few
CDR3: CAISESIQGLRPQHF
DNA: TGTGCCATCAGTGAGTCGATTCAGGGTCTCCGGCCCCAGCATTTT

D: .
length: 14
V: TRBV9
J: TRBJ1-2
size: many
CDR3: CASSADSLSYGYTF
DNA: TGTGCCAGCAGCGCGGACAGTCTCTCGTATGGCTACACCTTC

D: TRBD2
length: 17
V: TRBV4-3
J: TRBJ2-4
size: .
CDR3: CASSQDYLAGAKNIQYF
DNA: TGCGCCAGCAGCCAAGATTACCTAGCGGGGGCCAAAAACATTCAGTACTTC

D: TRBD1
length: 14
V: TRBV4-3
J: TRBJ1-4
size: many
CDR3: CASRLDRERGEWFF
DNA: TGCGCCAGCAGATTAGACAGGGAAAGAGGAGAGTGGTTTTTT

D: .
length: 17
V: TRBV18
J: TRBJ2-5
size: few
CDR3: CASSPLILAGQQETQYF
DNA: TGTGCCAGCTCACCATTAATCTTAGCGGGACAGCAAGAGACCCAGTACTTC

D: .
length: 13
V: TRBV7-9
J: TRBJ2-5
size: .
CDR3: CASRLGIQETQYF
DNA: TGTGCCAGCAGGCTGGGGATCCAAGAGACCCAGTACTTC

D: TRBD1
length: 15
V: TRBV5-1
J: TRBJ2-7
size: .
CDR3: CASSPVPGQADEQYF
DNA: TGCGCCAGCAGCCCTGTTCCGGGACAGGCTGACGAGCAGTACTTC

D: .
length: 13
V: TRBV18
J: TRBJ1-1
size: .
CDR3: CASSPPANTEAFF
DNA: TGTGCCAGCTCACCACCGGCAAACACTGAAGCTTTCTTT

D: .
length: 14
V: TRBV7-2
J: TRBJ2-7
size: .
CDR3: CASSLDGYAYEQYF
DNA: TGTGCCAGCAGCTTAGACGGGTATGCCTACGAGCAGTACTTC

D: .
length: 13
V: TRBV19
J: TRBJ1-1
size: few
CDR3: CAPIPGGTSEAFF
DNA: TGTGCCCCCATCCCGGGCGGGACGTCTGAAGCTTTCTTT

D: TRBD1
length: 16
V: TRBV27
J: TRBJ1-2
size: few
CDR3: CASSLQGAQKGDGYTF
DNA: TGTGCCAGCAGTTTACAGGGGGCGCAGAAGGGAGACGGCTACACCTTC

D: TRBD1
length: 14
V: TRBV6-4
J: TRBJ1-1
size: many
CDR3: CASSAETGGTEAFF
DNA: TGTGCCAGCAGTGCCGAGACAGGGGGCACTGAAGCTTTCTTT

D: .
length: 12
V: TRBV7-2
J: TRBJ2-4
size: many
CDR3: CASSFGLNIQYF
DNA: TGTGCCAGCAGCTTCGGCCTAAACATTCAGTACTTC

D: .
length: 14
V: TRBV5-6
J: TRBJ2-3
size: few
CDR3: CASSLVGPTDTQYF
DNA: TGTGCCAGCAGCTTGGTCGGACCTACAGATACGCAGTATTTT

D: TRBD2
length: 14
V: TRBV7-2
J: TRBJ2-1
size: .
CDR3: CASSYVAGGNEQFF
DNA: TGTGCCAGCAGCTACGTAGCGGGGGGGAATGAGCAGTTCTTC

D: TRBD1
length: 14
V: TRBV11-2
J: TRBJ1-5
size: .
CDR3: CASSWTGSNQPQHF
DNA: TGTGCCAGCAGCTGGACAGGGAGCAATCAGCCCCAGCATTTT

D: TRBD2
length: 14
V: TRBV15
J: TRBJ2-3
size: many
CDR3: CATDAGASTDTQYF
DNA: TGTGCCACCGACGCGGGAGCTAGCACAGATACGCAGTATTTT

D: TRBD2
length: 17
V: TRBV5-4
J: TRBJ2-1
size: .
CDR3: CASSLAIGLAGAYEQFF
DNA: TGTGCCAGCAGCTTGGCCATCGGGCTAGCGGGGGCCTATGAGCAGTTCTTC

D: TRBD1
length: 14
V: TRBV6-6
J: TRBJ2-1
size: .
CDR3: CASILMDRGLSQFF
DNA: TGTGCCAGCATTCTTATGGACAGGGGGCTTTCTCAGTTCTTC

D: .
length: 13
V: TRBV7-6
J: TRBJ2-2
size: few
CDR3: CASSPQGSGELFF
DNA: TGTGCCAGCAGCCCACAGGGTTCCGGGGAGCTGTTTTTT

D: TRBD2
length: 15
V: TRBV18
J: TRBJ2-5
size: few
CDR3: CASSPGLAGQETQYF
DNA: TGTGCCAGCTCACCGGGACTAGCGGGGCAAGAGACCCAGTACTTC